One TCR beta chain is described in this entry. The antigen remains unidentified. The sample comes from a study of T cells expressing NK-cell markers. About the study: HCMV serostatus: seven of eight sequenced donors positive, one negative.

For each CDR3 protein, TCRdb gives one entry from its re-call of the 5' RACE reads, without DNA. This sample's table has hundreds of thousands of distinct CDR3 sequences. The study, taken as a whole, reports: Four donors showed these clonotypes also leading the CD3+CD56-NKG2C+ fraction.

Germline CDR1 is SGHDT and CDR2 is YYEEEE. This CDR3 is built from 16 residues. Sequencing input: blood T cells: a sorted CD56 or NKG2C T cell subset, CD4+ or CD8+ T cells, or bulk PBMC T cells (not recorded which). The gene calls are TRBV5-6 and TRBJ2-2; TCRdb returns TRBD2, unconfirmable since there is no DNA. This receptor was obtained from a woman aged 18 to 69 in good health. This CDR3 reads CASSAVGTHNTGELFF.